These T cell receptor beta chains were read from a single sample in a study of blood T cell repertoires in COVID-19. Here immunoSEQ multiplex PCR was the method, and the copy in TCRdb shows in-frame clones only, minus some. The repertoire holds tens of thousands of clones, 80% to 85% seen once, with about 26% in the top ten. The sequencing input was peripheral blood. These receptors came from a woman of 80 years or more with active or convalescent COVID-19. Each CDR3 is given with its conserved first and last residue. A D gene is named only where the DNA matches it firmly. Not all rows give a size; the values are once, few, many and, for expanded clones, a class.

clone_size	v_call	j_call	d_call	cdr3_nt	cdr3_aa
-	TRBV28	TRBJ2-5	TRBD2	TGTGCCAGCAGTTTATACTCGCCGGGAGGGCATTCGGAAGAGACCCAGTACTTC	CASSLYSPGGHSEETQYF
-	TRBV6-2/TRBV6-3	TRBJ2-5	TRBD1	TGTGCCAGCAGTTACTCGACAGGGCCTACTCAAGAGACCCAGTACTTC	CASSYSTGPTQETQYF
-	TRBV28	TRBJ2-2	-	TGTGCCAGCAGTTTACGATGGAGGTCCCCCGGGGAGCTGTTTTTT	CASSLRWRSPGELFF
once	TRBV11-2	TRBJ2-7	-	TGTGCCAGCAGCGTCGGGACTGGGGGCTACGAGCAGTACTTC	CASSVGTGGYEQYF
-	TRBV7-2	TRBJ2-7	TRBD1	TGTGCCAGCAGCTTAGGCGGACAGGGGGCCTACGAGCAGTACTTC	CASSLGGQGAYEQYF
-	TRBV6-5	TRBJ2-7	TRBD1	TGTGCCAGCAAGCAGGGACAGGACTACGAGCAGTACTTC	CASKQGQDYEQYF
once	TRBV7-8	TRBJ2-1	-	TGTGCCAGCAGCTTAGCAGGGAGGTCAAACAATGAGCAGTTCTTC	CASSLAGRSNNEQFF
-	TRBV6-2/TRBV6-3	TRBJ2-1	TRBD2	TGTGCCAGCAGCCTTAGCGGGGGCGCGGCAATGAGCAGGGGGCAGTTCTTC	CASSLSGGAAMSRGQFF
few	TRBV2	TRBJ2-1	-	TGTGCCAGCAGAGACCTTGCGGGGGCCACTCTAAGCTCCTACAATGAGCAGTTCTTC	CASRDLAGATLSSYNEQFF
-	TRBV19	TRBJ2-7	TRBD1	TGTGCCAGTAGTCAACAGGGGGCATACGAGCAGTACTTC	CASSQQGAYEQYF
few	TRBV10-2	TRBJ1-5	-	TGCGCCAGCAGTGAGTCGATACAAACTAGCAATCAGCCCCAGCATTTT	CASSESIQTSNQPQHF
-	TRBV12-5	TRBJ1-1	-	TGTGCTAGTGGTTTAGATAGATCGGGGAAGACTGAAGCTTTCTTT	CASGLDRSGKTEAFF
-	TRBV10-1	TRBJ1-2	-	TGCGCCAGCAGTTCGGTGCTCGGCTATGGCTACACCTTC	CASSSVLGYGYTF
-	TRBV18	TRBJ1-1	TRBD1	TGTGCCAGCTCAGCGGGACAGGGGAACACTGAAGCTTTCTTT	CASSAGQGNTEAFF
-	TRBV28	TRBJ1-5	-	TGTGCCAGCAGTTCCGGGGGTAATCAGCCCCAGCATTTT	CASSSGGNQPQHF
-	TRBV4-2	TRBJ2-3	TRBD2	TGTGCCAGCAGCCAAGACCTCTCTAGCGGGTCGGGAGTTACGCAGTATTTT	CASSQDLSSGSGVTQYF
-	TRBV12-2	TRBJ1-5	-	TGTGCAAGTCGCACCGCCCAGCGAGGAAACAATCAGCCCCAGCATTTT	CASRTAQRGNNQPQHF
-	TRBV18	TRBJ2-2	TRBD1	TGTGCCAGCTCACACAGACAGGGATATGCCGGGGAGCTGTTTTTT	CASSHRQGYAGELFF
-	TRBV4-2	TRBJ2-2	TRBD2	TGTGCCAGCAGCCAAGGACTAGCGGGGGGGCTGACCGGGGAGCTGTTTTTT	CASSQGLAGGLTGELFF
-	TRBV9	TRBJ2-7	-	TGTGCCAGCAGCGTAGGGCGGAATAGCTACGAGCAGTACTTC	CASSVGRNSYEQYF
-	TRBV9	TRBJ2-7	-	TGTGCCAGCAGCGTAGGTGGGGACACCACCTACGAGCAGTACTTC	CASSVGGDTTYEQYF
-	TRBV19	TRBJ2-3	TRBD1	TGTGCCAGTAGTATAGACTGGACAGGGAATACGCAGTATTTT	CASSIDWTGNTQYF
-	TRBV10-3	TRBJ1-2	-	TGTGCCATCGGTGCGCAGGGAATCGTTGGGTTAGGTGGCTACACCTTC	CAIGAQGIVGLGGYTF
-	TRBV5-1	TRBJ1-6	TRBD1	TGCGCCAGCAGCTTGATCACAGGGGAGGCTTCACCCCTCCACTTT	CASSLITGEASPLHF
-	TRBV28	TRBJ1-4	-	TGTGCCGGAACCTCGGGAGGGGAGGAAAAACTGTTTTTT	CAGTSGGEEKLFF
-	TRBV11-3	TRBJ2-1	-	TGTGCCAGCAGCTTAGGCGACAGCTCCTACAATGAGCAGTTCTTC	CASSLGDSSYNEQFF
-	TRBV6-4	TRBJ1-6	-	TGTGCCAGCAGTGTTGGGAGACCGAATTCACCCCTCCACTTT	CASSVGRPNSPLHF
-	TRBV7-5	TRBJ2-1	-	TGTGCCAGAAGCTTAATCCTCTTTATAGAGGCTCAGTTCTTC	CARSLILFIEAQFF
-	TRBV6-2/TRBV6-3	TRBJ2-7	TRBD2	TGTGCCAGCAGTTACCATGAGACTAGCGGATACGAGCAGTACTTC	CASSYHETSGYEQYF
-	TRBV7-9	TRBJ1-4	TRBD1	TGTGCCAGCACCGATCGGACAGGGACTAATGAAAAACTGTTTTTT	CASTDRTGTNEKLFF
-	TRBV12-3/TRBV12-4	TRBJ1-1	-	TGTGCCAGCAGTCCGACCCGATGGGAGGCTTTCTTT	CASSPTRWEAFF
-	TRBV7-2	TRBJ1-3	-	TGTGCCAGCAGCCAACAGGGCTCTGGAAACACCATATATTTT	CASSQQGSGNTIYF
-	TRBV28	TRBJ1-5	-	TGTGCCAGCAGGAGAAATAGCAATCAGCCCCAGCATTTT	CASRRNSNQPQHF
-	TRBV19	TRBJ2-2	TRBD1	TGTGCCAGTAGTGTTCGGCGATCGGACAGGACGAACACCGGGGAGCTGTTTTTT	CASSVRRSDRTNTGELFF
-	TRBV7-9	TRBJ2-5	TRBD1	TGTGCCAGCAGACGACAGGGGGAGAGAGAGACCCAGTACTTC	CASRRQGERETQYF
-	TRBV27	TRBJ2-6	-	TGTGCCAGCAGTTCCCCGGGACTGGTCTCTGGGGCCAACGTCCTGACTTTC	CASSSPGLVSGANVLTF
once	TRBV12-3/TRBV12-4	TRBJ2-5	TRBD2	TGTGCCCGCGGGGGGGGGCGGGGAGAGACCCAGTACTTC	CARGGGRGETQYF
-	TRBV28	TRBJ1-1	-	TGTGCCAGCTATACAGGGTTGAGGACTGAAGCTTTCTTT	CASYTGLRTEAFF
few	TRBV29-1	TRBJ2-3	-	TGCAGCGTTGATTTAGTGAAAAACACAGATACGCAGTATTTT	CSVDLVKNTDTQYF
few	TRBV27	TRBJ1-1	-	TGTGCCAGCAGAAGAGGGGGGAACACTGAAGCTTTCTTT	CASRRGGNTEAFF
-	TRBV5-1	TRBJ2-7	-	TGCGCCAGCAGCTTCACGGCAGGGGACCTCTACGAGCAGTACTTC	CASSFTAGDLYEQYF
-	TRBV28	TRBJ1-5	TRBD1	TGTGCCAGCAGTACTCGACAGGGGGATCAGCCCCAGCATTTT	CASSTRQGDQPQHF
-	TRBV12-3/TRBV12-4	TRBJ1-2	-	TGTGCCAGCATCTCGGGGGGGAGCTATGGCTACACCTTC	CASISGGSYGYTF
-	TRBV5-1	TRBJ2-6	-	TGCGCCACCTATCCAGGTGGAAGCTCTGGGGCCAACGTCCTGACTTTC	CATYPGGSSGANVLTF
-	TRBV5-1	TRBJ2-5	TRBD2	TGCGCCAGCAGCTTGGGTGCGGGGGGGCTAGAGACCCAGTACTTC	CASSLGAGGLETQYF
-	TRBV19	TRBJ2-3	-	TGTGCCAGTAGTTCGGTCAGCGGCACAGATACGCAGTATTTT	CASSSVSGTDTQYF
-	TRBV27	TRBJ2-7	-	TGTGCCAGCAGTTACCAGGGGACCTACGAGCAGTACTTC	CASSYQGTYEQYF
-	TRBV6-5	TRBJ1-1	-	TGTGCCAGCATCCCGTGGAGGGGTTACACTGAAGCTTTCTTT	CASIPWRGYTEAFF
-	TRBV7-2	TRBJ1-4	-	TGTGCCAGCAGCAGGGGAGGGATCACTAATGAAAAACTGTTTTTT	CASSRGGITNEKLFF
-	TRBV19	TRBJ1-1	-	TGTGCCAGTAGAAATCGCGGGGGGACTGAAGCTTTCTTT	CASRNRGGTEAFF
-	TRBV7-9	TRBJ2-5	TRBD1	TGTGCCAGCAGCCCTTTCGCTGGGACAGTCCAAGAGACCCAGTACTTC	CASSPFAGTVQETQYF
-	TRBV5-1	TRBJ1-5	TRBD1	TGCGCCAGCAGACCCGGGACAGGATGGGAGCCCCAGCATTTT	CASRPGTGWEPQHF
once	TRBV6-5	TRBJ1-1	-	TGTGCCAGCAGGGTAGTGAACACTGAAGCTTTCTTT	CASRVVNTEAFF
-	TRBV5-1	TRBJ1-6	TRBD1	TGCGCCAGCAGACGGACAGGGGAAGGTGGTTCACCCCTCCACTTT	CASRRTGEGGSPLHF
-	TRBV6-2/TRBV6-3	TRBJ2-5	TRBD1	TGTGCCAGCAGTTCCGGACAGGCGGGTGAGACCCAGTACTTC	CASSSGQAGETQYF
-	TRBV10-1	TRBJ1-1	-	TGCGCCAGCAGTCTAGACAGGTTAGGTGAAGCTTTCTTT	CASSLDRLGEAFF
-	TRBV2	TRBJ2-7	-	TGTGCCAGCAGTGAAAGGCGGTTGGCAGGGTCCGGCGAGCAGTACTTC	CASSERRLAGSGEQYF
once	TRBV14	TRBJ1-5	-	TGTGCCAGCAGCCAATCAGGGAACAATCAGCCCCAGCATTTT	CASSQSGNNQPQHF
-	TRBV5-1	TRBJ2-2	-	TGCGCCAGCAGCTTGGGCGGGGCGGACACCGGGGAGCTGTTTTTT	CASSLGGADTGELFF
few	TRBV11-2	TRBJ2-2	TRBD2	TGTGCCAGCACCATTCTGGGGGGGTCAGGCACCGGGGAGCTGTTTTTT	CASTILGGSGTGELFF